This T cell receptor (beta chain) was captured by sequencing in a study of blood T cell repertoires in COVID-19. In the study overall: Samples of COVID-19 (acute and convalescent) were obtained from the United States, Italy and Spain. PBMCs, B-cell-depleted T cells, or T cells provided the cDNA or gDNA that made up the material.

Here immunoSEQ multiplex PCR was the method, and the copy in TCRdb shows in-frame clones only, minus some. The table includes 150,000 to 200,000 clones, around four fifths detected once. Germline assignment: CDR1 LGHDT and CDR2 YNNKEL (reference sequence). The CDR3 sequence is 15 residues long. V gave up 1 base and J gave up 6 bases; unmatched junction bases: 2. The rearrangement uses TRBV3-1 (or the pseudogene TRBV3-2) and TRBJ1-6; 8 bases are a match to TRBD1. Material: peripheral blood. The sequence derives from a man in his sixties with COVID-19, enrolled during active disease. In nucleotides, the CDR3 is TGTGCCAGCAGCCAAGGACAGGGGCGTAATTCACCCCTCCACTTT. Its translation: CASSQGQGRNSPLHF.